The 15 T cell receptor beta chains below come from one sample, sequenced in a study of CD8 T cells in Susac syndrome. Random hexamers were used to reverse transcribe the RNA input (0.5 to 1 ug). TCRdb independently ran MiXCR on the immunoSEQ multiplex PCR reads; one entry per CDR3 protein. The data hold about 400,000 distinct CDR3 sequences, with approximately 89% observed a single time. The sequenced material came from CD8+ T cells from PBMCs. These receptors came from a human donor with multiple sclerosis.

The gene calls are TRBV2 and TRBJ2-5; no definite D call. Trimming removed 0 bases at V and 2 bases at J, with 10 bases between. The CDR3 extends over 15 amino acids. Per the germline V gene, CDR1 is SNHLY and CDR2 is FYNNEI. As DNA, the CDR3 is TGTGCCAGCAGTGAAGCGCTGGGCTTTCAAGAGACCCAGTACTTC. Encoded protein: CASSEALGFQETQYF.

A single count supports this clonotype. This chain links TRBV4-1 with TRBJ1-2, with unresolved D. CDR1 MGHRA and CDR2 YSYEKL come from the germline V gene. The V end lost 1 base, the J end lost 6 bases, and 12 bases lay between the germline ends. The CDR3 covers 14 residues. As DNA, the CDR3 is TGCGCCAGCAGCCAAGTCGGCAAGTTGCATGGCTACACCTTC. It specifies CASSQVGKLHGYTF.

The chain has TRBV28 and TRBJ1-3, with D perhaps TRBD1 (6 bases). Per germline, CDR1 MDHEN and CDR2 SYDVKM. The CDR3 length is 13 residues. The V and J ends lost 4 bases and 8 bases respectively, with 12 bases between them. The DNA of the CDR3 is TGTGCCAGCAGTTCCGGCCCAGGGGACACCATATATTTT. Protein sequence: CASSSGPGDTIYF. Based on the CDR3 plus reference TRBV28 and TRBJ1-3, the full variable domain is DVKVTQSSRYLVKRTGEKVFLECVQDMDHENMFWYRQDPGLGLRLIYFSYDVKMKEKGDIPEGYSVSREKKERFSLILESASTNQTSMYLCASSSGPGDTIYFGEGSWLTVV.

The chain joins TRBV6-5 to TRBJ1-1; 10 bases line up with TRBD1. The CDR3 is made up of 16 amino acids. The ends lost 2 bases at V and 4 bases at J; junction bases unmatched: 7. Germline CDR1 reads MNHEY; CDR2 reads SVGAGI. CDR3 residues: CASSYRTGGKGTEAFF. As DNA, the CDR3 is TGTGCCAGCAGTTACCGGACAGGGGGGAAAGGCACTGAAGCTTTCTTT.

The chain employs TRBV6-5 and TRBJ1-4, with a possible D match to TRBD1 (5 bases). This CDR3 is built from 15 residues. V lost 0 bases and J 7 bases, leaving 12 bases between the germline ends. Per germline, CDR1 MNHEY and CDR2 SVGAGI. The CDR3 coding sequence is TGTGCCAGCAGTTACTCCCCCCTTGGGGCTGAAAAACTGTTTTTT. This encodes CASSYSPLGAEKLFF.

The J gene is TRBJ2-4, the V gene TRBV19, with D unresolved. The CDR3 loop spans 17 amino acids. The V gene lost 4 bases and the J gene lost 0 bases, with 16 bases spanning the gap. Germline CDR1 and CDR2: LNHDA and SQIVND (reference sequence). CDR3 in DNA: TGTGCCAGTAGTAGTCTGGTGGGCAGACTAGCCAAAAACATTCAGTACTTC. Residues: CASSSLVGRLAKNIQYF.

This sequence joins TRBV27 and TRBJ1-1; possible D gene TRBD1, 6 bases. Germline lookup yields CDR1 MNHEY and CDR2 SMNVEV (reference sequence). The V and J ends lost 2 bases and 1 base respectively, with 8 bases between them. The CDR3 consists of 14 residues. In DNA form, the CDR3 reads TGTGCCAGCAGTTTAGGGACATGGAACACTGAAGCTTTCTTT. Translating gives CASSLGTWNTEAFF.

V gene TRBV6-5 combines with J gene TRBJ2-7, with 10 bases aligning to TRBD2. The CDR3 totals 17 residues. Germline V gene lookup returns CDR1 MNHEY and CDR2 SVGAGI. J lost 2 bases, V lost 3 bases, and 10 bases had no gene match. CDR3 bases: TGTGCCAGCAGTTATTTGGGATCAAGCGGGAGGGCCTACGAGCAGTACTTC. Its protein is CASSYLGSSGRAYEQYF.

This clonotype was observed a single time. The chain links TRBV29-1 to TRBJ2-7; D possibly matches TRBD1 or TRBD2 (5 bases each). The CDR3 is made up of 15 amino acids. The V and J ends lost 0 bases and 0 bases respectively, with 12 bases between them. Germline CDR1 SQVTM, CDR2 ANQGSEA. CDR3 sequence: CSVEDEGLSSYEQYF. Written as DNA, the CDR3 is TGCAGCGTTGAAGATGAGGGGTTGAGCTCCTACGAGCAGTACTTC.

This clonotype was detected a few times. The chain is built from TRBV6-1 and TRBJ1-1; TRBD1 aligns across 9 bases. CDR1 and CDR2 from the germline V gene are MNHNS and SASEGT. The CDR3 length is 14 residues. V trimming: 3 bases; J trimming: 2 bases; junction bases outside the gene matches: 1. This CDR3 is CASSEGQGNTEAFF. CDR3 sequence (DNA): TGTGCCAGCAGTGAGGGACAGGGTAACACTGAAGCTTTCTTT.

This clonotype is a singleton in its sample. The V and J genes are TRBV4-1 and TRBJ1-1, with 8 nucleotides matching TRBD1. The germline gives CDR1 MGHRA, CDR2 YSYEKL. The V segment lost 6 bases and the J segment 7 bases; nucleotides outside the gene matches: 7. There are 13 residues in the CDR3. CDR3 residues: CASSPDRGGEAFF. CDR3 coding DNA: TGCGCCAGCAGTCCCGACAGGGGCGGTGAAGCTTTCTTT.

The chain has TRBV27 and TRBJ1-5, with D possibly TRBD1 on 6 matching bases. V was clipped by 5 bases and J by 1 base, with 27 bases between them. CDR3 length: 20 amino acids. From germline, CDR1 is MNHEY and CDR2 SMNVEV (reference sequence). The CDR3 spells CASSMGLIGQGTVSNQPQHF. The CDR3 coding sequence is TGTGCCAGCAGTATGGGGCTAATCGGGCAGGGGACGGTGAGCAATCAGCCCCAGCATTTT.

The chain employs TRBV7-3 and TRBJ1-1; D unclear. CDR1 and CDR2 from the germline V gene are SGHTA and FQGTGA. The CDR3 length is 14 residues. V was shortened by 5 bases and J by 2 bases, with 12 bases between the two germline ends. The CDR3 spells CASSPPGRNTEAFF. The CDR3 DNA reads TGTGCCAGCAGCCCCCCGGGAAGAAACACTGAAGCTTTCTTT.

The chain recombines TRBV12-3 or TRBV12-4 with TRBJ2-5, with D unclear. The CDR3 runs to 11 residues. Trimming pared 8 bases from V and 4 bases from J, leaving 8 bases between. The CDR3: CASAGIETQYF. The CDR3 coding sequence is TGTGCCAGCGCTGGCATAGAGACCCAGTACTTC.

The rearrangement joins TRBV27 to TRBJ2-1, with D perhaps TRBD1 (5 bases). The CDR3 totals 15 residues. V lost 2 bases and J 1 base, leaving 9 bases between the germline ends. Germline V lookup: CDR1 MNHEY, CDR2 SMNVEV (reference sequence). This CDR3 is CASSLGHPSYNEQFF. The CDR3 region has the DNA TGTGCCAGCAGTTTAGGACACCCTTCCTACAATGAGCAGTTCTTC.